The text below deals with one T cell receptor (beta chain). Its antigen is as yet unknown. Produced via immunoSEQ multiplex PCR; TCRdb's table is partial and in-frame only. The sample carries 110,000 or so clones, 58% recorded once. Per the germline V gene, CDR1 is SQVTM and CDR2 is ANQGSEA. Trimming at V came to 7 bases and at J to 8 bases, leaving 2 bases not matched to a gene. The CDR3 has 12 amino acids. This entry is derived from a study of cytotoxic CD8 clonotypes in ibrutinib-treated CLL. The overall study: Enrolment comprised some 10 relapsed/refractory and about 14 treatment-naive patients; 17 to 18 were IGHV unmutated. Sequenced samples delivered averages of around 250,000 productive templates and 80,000 to 100,000 productive rearrangements.

As input for TCR beta libraries, around 2 micrograms of genomic DNA came from cryopreserved PBMCs. Findings of the study overall: Public clonotypes proved infrequent, and on treatment they shrank or remained steady.

The receptor's source is a human donor with chronic lymphocytic leukemia. The rearrangement links TRBV29-1 to TRBJ2-2, with TRBD2 matching over 12 bases. The sequenced sample was PBMCs, obtained after 24 months of ibrutinib treatment. The CDR3 region is CSAGTSGGELFF. DNA of the CDR3: TGCAGCGCTGGGACTAGCGGGGGGGAGCTGTTTTTT.